This T cell receptor beta chain derives from a study of T cells in Graves' hyperthyroidism and ophthalmopathy. V lost 5 bases to trimming and J lost 5 bases, with 9 bases between them. CDR3 size: 12 residues. CDR1 is SGHAT, CDR2 FQNNGV, per germline. Amplification of TCR beta CDR3 regions used RNA as the template. The study used the HTBI primer set for a first-round RT-PCR of the TCR CDR3. TCRdb itself ran the multiplex PCR reads through MiXCR, one entry per CDR3 protein. In the table there are a few hundred thousand distinct CDR3 sequences, 17% of which are singletons. The rearrangement joins TRBV11-2 to TRBJ1-2; no reliable D call. The sequencing sample was made of blood. The receptor comes from a woman under 30 with Graves' ophthalmopathy. The CDR3 protein is CASSARLYGYTF. CDR3 coding DNA: TGTGCCAGCAGCGCAAGACTTTATGGCTACACCTTC.